A selection of T cell receptor beta chains follows, all from one sample in a study of blood T cells in healthy people across ages. Each CDR3 protein is one row after TCRdb ran MiXCR on the 5' RACE reads. The sample shows about 1.4 million distinct CDR3 sequences, approximately 63% of them seen only once. What was sequenced was blood. The receptors come from a man younger than 35 in good health. CDR3s include the opening cysteine and the closing phenylalanine or tryptophan. The D gene is left open where the match is weak. Part of the rows lack a size; the others show once, few, many or a class for expanded clones.

size	D	V	J	DNA	CDR3
NA	NA	TRBV12-3/TRBV12-4	TRBJ1-2	TGTGCCAGCAGTGAAGTGGGCCAGGGCGGGAACGGCTACACCTTC	CASSEVGQGGNGYTF
NA	TRBD1	TRBV12-3/TRBV12-4	TRBJ2-1	TGTGCCAGCAGCGGGGCAAGGGGACAGCCAAGCTACAATGAGCAGTTCTTC	CASSGARGQPSYNEQFF
few	TRBD2	TRBV29-1	TRBJ2-4	TGCAGCGTCTCCCTCGGACTAGCGGGAGTCTACAATGAGCAGTACTTC	CSVSLGLAGVYNEQYF
NA	NA	TRBV5-1	TRBJ1-1	TGCGCCAGCGGGGGAGCCCGGAACACTGAAACTTTCTTT	CASGGARNTETFF
NA	NA	TRBV20-1	TRBJ2-1	TGCAGTGCTACCGGGCCTTACTCCTACAATGAGCAGTTCTTC	CSATGPYSYNEQFF
few	TRBD1	TRBV29-1	TRBJ1-5	TGCAGCGTTGGACAACAGGGGTCCGGGCAGCCCCAGCATTTT	CSVGQQGSGQPQHF
NA	TRBD2	TRBV20-1	TRBJ2-1	TGCAGTGCTAGAGAGGGACTAGCGGGAGATGTTAGGGTTAACTATGAGCAGTTCTTC	CSAREGLAGDVRVNYEQFF
NA	NA	TRBV5-1	TRBJ2-1	TGCGCCAGCAGCAAGGCAGAGGTTGACGAGCAGTTCTTC	CASSKAEVDEQFF
NA	NA	TRBV5-1	TRBJ2-7	TGCGCCAGCAGCTTGAGCGTGACTGACTACGAGCAGTACTTC	CASSLSVTDYEQYF
NA	NA	TRBV9	TRBJ2-7	TGTGCCAGCAGCGGTAGCGGTGGCTCCTACGAGCAGTACTTC	CASSGSGGSYEQYF
NA	NA	TRBV7-6	TRBJ2-1	TGTGCCAGCAGCGTAGGACTGAGAGACAATGAGCAGTTCTTC	CASSVGLRDNEQFF
few	NA	TRBV29-1	TRBJ2-7	TGCAGCGTCTCGGGACTTACCTACGAGCAGTACTTC	CSVSGLTYEQYF
NA	NA	TRBV7-8	TRBJ1-3	TGTGCCAGCTCTCTGACCTCTGGAAACACCATATATTTT	CASSLTSGNTIYF
NA	NA	TRBV20-1	TRBJ1-5	TGCAGTGCTACTTACAGGGACGGCCAGCCCCAGCATTTT	CSATYRDGQPQHF
NA	NA	TRBV24-1	TRBJ2-3	TGTGCCACCAGTTCAGCGGGTGGGGTGCCAGATACGCAGTATTTT	CATSSAGGVPDTQYF
few	TRBD1	TRBV4-2	TRBJ1-2	TGTGCCAGCAGCCAAGAGGGGGGACAGCTTGCTAACTATGGCTACACCTTC	CASSQEGGQLANYGYTF
once	NA	TRBV3-1	TRBJ2-7	TGTGCCAGCAGCCCCCGGTCCGCATCGGGCTACGAGCAGTACTTC	CASSPRSASGYEQYF
NA	NA	TRBV2	TRBJ1-2	TGTGCCAGCAGTGAACAGGCACGGTTATATGGCTACACCTTC	CASSEQARLYGYTF
NA	NA	TRBV10-1	TRBJ2-7	TGCGCCAGCAGTGGTAGCGGAAGGCGCGAGCAGTACTTC	CASSGSGRREQYF
few	TRBD1	TRBV7-2	TRBJ1-2	TGTGCCAGCAGCCTCGCCTCCGGGAGGGACAGGGATGGCTACACCTTC	CASSLASGRDRDGYTF
NA	TRBD2	TRBV4-1	TRBJ2-3	TGCGCCAGCAGCCCCAACCCCGCGGGGGTACACACAGATACGCAGTATTTT	CASSPNPAGVHTDTQYF
NA	NA	TRBV28	TRBJ1-1	TGTGCCAGCAGTTCACATGACAGGCTGAGGGCATACACTGAAGCTTTCTTT	CASSSHDRLRAYTEAFF
NA	NA	TRBV27	TRBJ2-5	TGTGCCAGCAGTTACGGACAGAGGGGGGGGAAGACCCAGTACTTC	CASSYGQRGGKTQYF
NA	TRBD2	TRBV27	TRBJ2-3	TGTGCCAGCACCACTAGCGGGGGGGTAGGCACAGATACGCAGTATTTT	CASTTSGGVGTDTQYF
few	NA	TRBV29-1	TRBJ1-5	TGCAGCGTGGTTTTAGAGGGTACTCAGCCCCAGCATTTT	CSVVLEGTQPQHF